This TCR beta chain was recorded in a study of Graves' ophthalmopathy and Graves' hyperthyroidism (dated by TCRdb to the late 2010s). Regarding the complete study: Peripheral blood samples were taken at the time of initial diagnosis, before any treatment was given. After sampling, hyperthyroidism patients received methimazole starting at 30 mg daily, and ophthalmopathy patients received high-dose intravenous methylprednisolone. To tell Graves' ophthalmopathy apart from Graves' hyperthyroidism, and to predict which patients would progress to ophthalmopathy, the study relied on TCR beta repertoire signatures. In total, 135 blood samples were TCR-sequenced: 43 ophthalmopathy, around 75 hyperthyroidism and about 17 hyperthyroidism-to-ophthalmopathy patients. To explore V-J signatures that separate ophthalmopathy from hyperthyroidism, a discovery set of approximately 100 patients was enrolled, consisting of 43 with ophthalmopathy and roughly 59 with stable hyperthyroidism. An independent validation cohort was composed of 18 hyperthyroidism patients and around 16 patients who later progressed from hyperthyroidism to ophthalmopathy. In over five hyperthyroidism patients, the T-cell repertoires found in thyroid tissue were compared with those found in blood. The roughly 94 discovery patients were randomly divided into training and test sets at a 7:3 ratio.

The germline V gene supplies CDR1 SNHLY and CDR2 FYNNEI. The CDR3 measures 13 amino acids from cysteine to phenylalanine. Of all the DNA, just the CDR3 is kept, 39 bases in frame from base 1. Deletion took 10 bases off V and 0 bases off J, with a span of 13 bases between the germline ends. For repertoire sequencing, the TCR beta CDR3 regions were amplified from RNA transcripts. A first-round RT-PCR used HTBI primers with the Qiagen OneStep RT-PCR kit, followed by a second-round multiplex PCR, size selection and purification. Libraries were sequenced on an Illumina HiSeq2000 using paired-end 100 bp reads. In the source study's methods: SOAPnuke was used to process the reads, throwing out any read that had adapters, had uncalled bases, had a mean Phred below 15, or lacked an exact constant-primer or identifier match. High-quality paired reads were merged with COPE v1.2.5. Unique nucleotide sequences were defined as clonotypes and aligned to IMGT TRB V, D and J references using MiTCR v1.1. The analysis was limited to V-J combinations with a frequency above 0.0001, which together covered just over 98% of the repertoires. A TCR clonal expansion and chaos score per V-J combination was defined as the ratio of F50 clonal expansion to chaos observed in the TCRdist matrix. Features were reduced by Welch's t-statistics and random forest to approximately 13 V-J combinations, which fed a naive Bayes classifier. Thyroid-blood repertoire similarity was quantified with the Morisita-Horn index. TCRdb passed the public sequencing reads through fastp at Q25 and MiXCR, retaining productive beta sequences. One record per CDR3 amino acid sequence lists the most common genes and DNA. TCRdb, rather than the study authors, made the V and J calls. For this sample there are about 210,000 distinct CDR3 sequences; 25% to 35% appear just once. 9.1% of the sample rests with the top ten.

Study-wide conclusions, independent of this receptor: Most expanded thyroid clonotypes with a frequency above 0.001 also appeared in blood, which suggests that blood repertoires may reflect the immune response in the thyroid. No statistical method was used to set the sample size in advance, and the investigators knew which group each participant was assigned to. In cross-validation, the 13-signature model distinguished ophthalmopathy from stable hyperthyroidism with 87.88% sensitivity and about 81% specificity, while in the test set the corresponding values were about 80% and 75%. In validation, the model predicted ophthalmopathy progression with 55% to 71% sensitivity and 72.22% specificity; fewer than 15 predicted patients were CT-confirmed with GO in a median of roughly 6.8 months.

This clonotype was found many times. Its antigen remains unidentified. No base-level quality is on record; no much larger clone is a single base apart. Patients with ophthalmopathy had moderately to severely active disease, with a Clinical Activity Score of 3 or more, a NOSPECS grade of 4 or more, and a disease duration of less than 3 months. Patients were excluded if they had other autoimmune diseases, uncontrolled infections, pregnancy or lactation. Diagnosis was based on clinical symptoms, serum thyroxine, TRAb, thyroid ultrasound and orbital computed tomography. Ficoll-Paque density gradient centrifugation was used to isolate PBMCs from approximately 11 ml of fresh peripheral blood. Total RNA was extracted with Trizol reagent and quality-checked on an Agilent 2100 Bioanalyzer.

The sequence came from a man in his fifties with Graves' ophthalmopathy. Donor details come from another sample of the same person, matched by shared clones. The sample comprised peripheral blood. The V gene is TRBV2 and the J gene is TRBJ2-7; TRBD1 is possibly the D segment (6 matching bases). This receptor carries the CDR3 CATRWDNSYEQYF. The base sequence is TGTGCCACCCGCTGGGACAACTCCTACGAGCAGTACTTC.